This TCR beta chain was recovered during a study of identical twins. Trimming left V 4 bases short and J 4 bases short, with 20 bases between. CDR1 and CDR2 from the germline V gene are DFQATT and SNEGSKA (reference sequence). This CDR3 has 16 amino acids. A remark on this clonotype: Its antigen is still unknown.

Unique molecular identifiers were present on the cDNA, and a universal primer site came from template switching. Each CDR3 protein is one row after TCRdb ran MiXCR on the 5' RACE reads. Of over 600,000 distinct CDR3 sequences listed, around 20% are singletons. Overall study results and limits: Diverse VJ usage suggested most zero-insertion clonotypes were not invariant T cells.

The same sample was also used in a study of T cells expressing NK-cell markers. As reported in that work: Investigators obtained TCR beta repertoires from sorted CD3+CD56+NKG2C+, CD3+CD56+NKG2C- and CD3+CD56-NKG2C+ T cells. The authors restricted sorting to alpha-beta TCR T cells with an anti-gamma-delta TCR antibody in several experiments.

The rearrangement joins TRBV20-1 to TRBJ2-1; a weak D match, TRBD2 (5 bases). The clonotype comes from a woman aged 18-29 years in good health. Material: PBMCs. The CDR3: CSAKRAWAGSYNEQFF. In DNA form, the CDR3 reads TGCAGTGCTAAGCGAGCTTGGGCGGGTTCGTACAATGAGCAGTTCTTC.